This entry is about one TCR beta chain. What antigen it recognizes has not been identified. Base-call qualities are not available, and no considerably larger clone is one nucleotide away. The time point label on this specimen signifies: about 28 days (+/-7) after the second vaccine dose. AZD1222 recipients given second doses at about 4 weeks or at about 12 weeks were pooled, since spike-specific TCR depth and breadth were not found to differ between the two schedules. Vaccinee samples came from UK trials COV001 and COV002, including a single-blind randomized controlled phase 2/3 trial of AZD1222 (ChAdOx1 nCoV-19) in healthy adults. For TCRbeta chain sequencing, PBMC samples were collected from trial participants at day 0 and at day 28 after the second dose. The sample comes from a study of T cell responses to AZD1222 COVID-19 vaccine (dated by TCRdb to 2020 to 2022). A note on the overall study: A total of 230 to 250 trial participants underwent TCR sequencing, of whom about 210 received two doses of AZD1222 and some 26 received two doses of the MenACWY control vaccine. Trial participants were enrolled by age into 18-55, 56-69 and 70-plus year subgroups, with about 150, 27 and 61 TCR-sequenced participants respectively.

The CDR3 regions of human TCRbeta chains were subjected to immunosequencing. In the source study's methods: TCRs in the repertoires were compared against a reference library of SARS-CoV-2-specific TCRs that had been generated with the MIRA antigen-specificity platform. Breadth was defined as the fraction of unique TCRs that were SARS-CoV-2-associated. Depth was defined as the fraction of total T cells that were SARS-CoV-2-associated. Using the MIRA data, each spike-specific TCR was assigned both to the spike region to which the TCR was reactive and to a CD4 or CD8 class. Log10-transformed breadth and depth values were compared by one-way ANOVA with Sidak's multiple comparisons tests. In TCRdb, the immuneACCESS table is reduced to in-frame sequences with V and J assigned. These tables do not hold every clone; where another copy was compared, an unresolved V gene accounts for under half, and the others remain unexplained. V and J calls and clone size are those listed in that table; D and trimming were worked out from the DNA. The sample data list 100,000 to 150,000 clones, and around 92% of these were observed just once. The top ten clonotypes cover 1.5% to 2% of the sample.

Results and caveats for the whole study, not just this receptor: The vaccine-associated CD4 TCRs covered the entire spike protein, and the dominant responses fell in regions 160-218 and 743-854. Most participants were white British and females outnumbered males, and the authors suggested that clonal diversity may have been underestimated. After two AZD1222 doses, spike-specific TCR breadth and depth were significantly higher than at day 0 and than in MenACWY recipients. Because no samples from the day 14 peak response were available, repertoires could be characterized only after the peak T cell response. In the small 56-69-year group, the increase in depth fell short of significance, most likely because of low power. Epitopes outside the regions mutated in the B.1.351 and B.1.1.7 variants were reportedly recognized by nearly half of the unique spike-specific TCRs. Conclusions about previously exposed vaccinees were limited because only six or seven AZD1222 recipients were SARS-CoV-2 seropositive at baseline.

Taken from the germline V gene (reference sequence), the CDR1 and CDR2 loops are SEHNR and FQNEAQ. The CDR3 covers 15 residues, taking in both the cysteine and the phenylalanine. The only DNA kept is the CDR3, 45 bases in frame from the first base. The germline ends are 6 bases apart after V is trimmed by 0 bases and J by 0 bases. The TCR comes from an adult who received the AZD1222 COVID-19 vaccine. Recombination linked TRBV7-9 to TRBJ2-1; no D gene call is confident. Sequencing used peripheral blood, obtained 28 days after the second AZD1222 dose. The nucleotides are TGTGCCAGCAGCTTAGCGGCTAGCTCCTACAATGAGCAGTTCTTC. This translates into CASSLAASSYNEQFF.